These 16 T cell receptor beta chains share one sample of origin, sequenced in a study of T cells after posttransplantation cyclophosphamide. The data were produced by immunoSEQ multiplex PCR, yet TCRdb's version contains in-frame clones alone and is incomplete. The sample includes 6,500 to 8,000 clones, none of them occurring once. Cyclophosphamide on days +3 and +4 followed busulfan-fludarabine conditioning and a marrow graft. Source: PBMCs, taken after an allogeneic stem cell transplant with post-transplant cyclophosphamide. The receptors originated from a male patient between 25 and 39 years old who received an allogeneic stem cell transplant from an unrelated donor, was CMV-positive, and had acute and chronic GVHD. Part of the T cell pool may stem from the graft donor.

This clone was counted ten times or more. The V and J genes are TRBV11-1 and TRBJ2-7; TRBD2 aligns across 11 bases. Germline V CDR1 and CDR2: SGHAT, FQDESV (reference sequence). The V and J ends lost 5 bases and 2 bases, in that order; junction bases with no gene match: 5. This CDR3 spans 15 amino acids. The CDR3 sequence is CASSPGTSGAYEQYF. The DNA of the CDR3 is TGTGCCAGCAGCCCCGGGACTAGCGGAGCCTACGAGCAGTACTTC.

The table lists this clone with many counts. This rearrangement joins TRBV6-5 to TRBJ1-1; D possibly corresponds to TRBD1 (6 bases). Germline loops: CDR1 MNHEY, CDR2 SVGAGI. The CDR3 runs 13 residues. Deletions cut 6 bases from V and 3 bases from J, with 11 bases between. CDR3 residues: CASSPTGHTEAFF. CDR3 DNA: TGTGCCAGCAGCCCGACAGGACACACTGAAGCTTTCTTT.

This clone appeared many times. CDR3 bases: TGTGCCAGCAGCATATTAATCAGGGGCGGTCGATCCTCTTACAATGAGCAGTTCTTC. Residues: CASSILIRGGRSSYNEQFF. The chain links TRBV7-9 to TRBJ2-1, with D tentatively TRBD1 (6 bases). Looked up from germline, CDR1 is SEHNR and CDR2 is FQNEAQ (reference sequence). The CDR3 is 19 residues long. Trimming stripped 5 bases from V and 4 bases from J, with 27 bases between.

This clone counts as medium-sized. V gene TRBV6-6 combines with J gene TRBJ1-5; D is ambiguous. This CDR3 is 14 amino acids long. V gave up 2 bases and J gave up 1 base, with 6 bases separating them. Germline lookup yields CDR1 MNHNY and CDR2 SVGAGI (reference sequence). The CDR3: CASSYEASNQPQHF. DNA of the CDR3: TGTGCCAGCAGTTACGAGGCAAGCAATCAGCCCCAGCATTTT.

This clone has a count of ten or more. This chain connects TRBV4-1 to TRBJ2-7, with D perhaps TRBD2 (6 bases). CDR1 and CDR2 from the germline V gene are MGHRA and YSYEKL. CDR3 length equals 16 residues. V lost 0 bases and J lost 0, with 12 bases in between. CDR3 residues: CASSQDRERSSYEQYF. CDR3 bases: TGCGCCAGCAGCCAAGATCGGGAGAGGAGCTCCTACGAGCAGTACTTC.

This clone came up many times. This chain's CDR3 is CASSIVQGVSEAFF. The CDR3 DNA is TGTGCCAGTAGTATAGTACAGGGCGTTTCTGAAGCTTTCTTT. The chain recombines TRBV19 with TRBJ1-1, with D maybe TRBD1 (6 bases). V was shortened by 1 base and J by 6 bases, with 12 bases between the two germline ends. The CDR3 length is 14 residues. CDR1 and CDR2 from the germline V gene are LNHDA and SQIVND (reference sequence).

This clone has ten or more counts. CDR3 sequence reads: CASSSRSGGASANTGELFF. The DNA of the CDR3 is TGTGCCAGCTCATCGCGTAGCGGGGGAGCTTCCGCGAACACCGGGGAGCTGTTTTTT. The chain links TRBV18 to TRBJ2-2; TRBD2 matches 9 bases. V was pared by 5 bases and J by 0 bases, with 13 bases of the junction left unmatched. This CDR3 is built from 19 residues. Germline lookup yields CDR1 KGHSH and CDR2 LQKENI.

This clone was seen ten or more times. This chain joins TRBV5-4 and TRBJ1-2; D might be TRBD1 (6 bases). The V and J ends lost 1 base and 4 bases respectively, with 8 bases between them. The CDR3 consists of 13 residues. CDR1 and CDR2 (germline): SGHNT, YYREEE (reference sequence). The DNA of the CDR3 is TGTGCCAGCAGCTTGACAGGGATCTATGGCTACACCTTC. It encodes CASSLTGIYGYTF. The variable domain in full, with the rest retrieved from reference TRBV5-4 and TRBJ1-2, is ETGVTQSPTHLIKTRGQQVTLRCSSQSGHNTVSWYQQALGQGPQFIFQYYREEENGRGNFPPRFSGLQFPNYSSELNVNALELDDSALYLCASSLTGIYGYTFGSGTRLTVV.

This clone was recorded many times. The CDR3 spells CSGGGVGEQYF. The CDR3, as DNA: TGCAGCGGAGGGGGGGTTGGCGAGCAGTACTTC. This sequence joins TRBV29-1 and TRBJ2-7; D is possibly TRBD2 (7 bases). The CDR3 consists of 11 residues. Germline V gene data show CDR1 as SQVTM and CDR2 as ANQGSEA. The V and J ends lost 7 bases and 6 bases respectively, with 13 bases between them.

In this sample, this clone turned up many times. The chain links TRBV18 to TRBJ2-5; 8 bases line up with TRBD2. Germline assignment: CDR1 KGHSH and CDR2 LQKENI. The CDR3 totals 14 residues. V lost 3 bases to trimming and J lost 5 bases; unmatched junction nucleotides: 5. CDR3 nucleotides: TGTGCCAGCTCACCCTTAGCGGGATGGGAGACCCAGTACTTC. It encodes CASSPLAGWETQYF.

This clone was counted many times. The chain uses TRBV21-1 and TRBJ1-3; the D call in the table, TRBD1, was not verified against the DNA. TRBV21-1 corresponds to a pseudogene. The CDR3 is made up of 16 amino acids. This CDR3 is CASSKGDRGSGNTIYF. The DNA of the CDR3 is TGTGCCAGCAGCAAAGGGGACAGGGGGTCCGGAAACACCATATATTTT.

This clone was counted at least ten times. This chain uses TRBV5-1 with TRBJ2-3, with TRBD2 matching over 8 bases. CDR3 length: 16 amino acids. The V and J ends lost 0 bases and 2 bases, in that order; junction bases with no gene match: 5. Germline-derived CDR1 and CDR2 are SGHRS and YFSETQ. The CDR3 here is CASSLAAGGATDTQYF. The CDR3 DNA reads as TGCGCCAGCAGCTTGGCGGCGGGGGGCGCCACAGATACGCAGTATTTT.

The chain joins TRBV11-2 to TRBJ2-5; D remains unclear. The CDR3 is 12 residues long. V was clipped by 5 bases and J by 3 bases, with 7 bases between them. Germline CDR1 is SGHAT and CDR2 is FQNNGV. CDR3 sequence reads: CASSPSEETQYF. The CDR3 DNA sequence: TGTGCCAGCAGCCCCTCGGAAGAGACCCAGTACTTC.

This clone was observed at least ten times. The rearrangement links TRBV6-1 to TRBJ2-7; 10 nucleotides align to TRBD2. CDR1 MNHNS and CDR2 SASEGT come from the germline V gene. The CDR3 is 15 residues long. Losses at the gene ends were 1 base for V and 0 bases for J; bases not matched to a gene: 0. CDR3 in DNA: TGTGCCAGCAGTGAAGGGACTAGCGGCTCCTACGAGCAGTACTTC. This translates into CASSEGTSGSYEQYF.

This clone was picked up many times. The chain has TRBV11-2 and TRBJ2-7; 7 bases line up with TRBD2. V lost 5 bases and J lost 2; bases outside the gene matches: 9. The CDR3 is 15 amino acids. Looked up from germline, CDR1 is SGHAT and CDR2 is FQNNGV. For the CDR3, the DNA is TGTGCCAGCAGCCAAGGACTGGGGGGGGCCTACGAGCAGTACTTC. This sequence encodes CASSQGLGGAYEQYF. The full variable domain, in which reference TRBV11-2 and TRBJ2-7 provide the parts outside the CDR3, is EAGVAQSPRYKIIEKRQSVAFWCNPISGHATLYWYQQILGQGPKLLIQFQNNGVVDDSQLPKDRFSAERLKGVDSTLKIQPAKLEDSAVYLCASSQGLGGAYEQYFGPGTRLTVT.

Ten or more counts support this clone. The genes are TRBV4-1 and TRBJ1-2; 9 nucleotides agree with TRBD1. Germline lookup yields CDR1 MGHRA and CDR2 YSYEKL. CDR3 length: 16 residues. J gave up 9 bases and V 5 bases, and 16 bases lay outside the gene matches. This chain's CDR3 is CASSATPEQGASRYTF. The CDR3 DNA reads as TGCGCCAGCAGCGCAACCCCAGAACAGGGGGCTAGCCGCTACACCTTC.